These T cell receptor beta chains were read from a single sample in a study of blood T cell repertoires in COVID-19. The method was immunoSEQ multiplex PCR; TCRdb's version includes in-frame clones alone and lacks a portion of them. Here the sample spans roughly 230,000 clones, around nine tenths being singletons. The sample was PBMCs or T cells enriched from blood (not recorded which). The receptors shown here come from a woman in her thirties with acute COVID-19. The CDR3 runs from the conserved cysteine through the conserved F or W. Each record gives: J gene, clone size, V gene, D gene, CDR3 protein, CDR3 DNA. A D gene is named only where the DNA matches it firmly. Size is omitted from some rows. Given values are once, few, many or a class for expanded clones.

j_gene: TRBJ2-1
abundance: -
v_gene: TRBV20-1
d_gene: -
CDR3aa: CSASRAGGYYNEQFF
CDR3nt: TGCAGTGCTAGTAGGGCCGGGGGATACTACAATGAGCAGTTCTTC

j_gene: TRBJ2-7
abundance: -
v_gene: TRBV7-9
d_gene: -
CDR3aa: CASSSTGYEQYF
CDR3nt: TGTGCCAGCAGCTCTACAGGGTACGAGCAGTACTTC

j_gene: TRBJ2-5
abundance: -
v_gene: TRBV7-2
d_gene: -
CDR3aa: CASGERETQYF
CDR3nt: TGTGCCAGCGGGGAGCGGGAGACCCAGTACTTC

j_gene: TRBJ2-7
abundance: -
v_gene: TRBV18
d_gene: -
CDR3aa: CASSQDYSYEQYF
CDR3nt: TGTGCCAGCTCACAGGACTACTCCTACGAGCAGTACTTC

j_gene: TRBJ1-1
abundance: -
v_gene: TRBV27
d_gene: -
CDR3aa: CASSPIRTRMNTEAFF
CDR3nt: TGTGCCAGCAGTCCGATACGGACAAGAATGAACACTGAAGCTTTCTTT

j_gene: TRBJ2-7
abundance: -
v_gene: TRBV7-9
d_gene: -
CDR3aa: CASSPTGRTYEQYF
CDR3nt: TGTGCCAGCAGCCCCACGGGTCGGACCTACGAGCAGTACTTC

j_gene: TRBJ1-5
abundance: -
v_gene: TRBV15
d_gene: -
CDR3aa: CATSMTRSNQPQHF
CDR3nt: TGTGCCACCAGCATGACTAGGAGCAATCAGCCCCAGCATTTT

j_gene: TRBJ2-3
abundance: -
v_gene: TRBV28
d_gene: -
CDR3aa: CASSPTPANTQYF
CDR3nt: TGTGCCAGCAGTCCAACACCCGCCAATACGCAGTATTTT

j_gene: TRBJ2-7
abundance: -
v_gene: TRBV24-1
d_gene: TRBD1
CDR3aa: CATSDRQGRHEQYF
CDR3nt: TGTGCCACCAGTGACCGACAGGGTCGGCACGAGCAGTACTTC

j_gene: TRBJ2-5
abundance: -
v_gene: TRBV10-3
d_gene: TRBD1
CDR3aa: CAIGDRVQETQYF
CDR3nt: TGTGCCATCGGAGACAGGGTCCAAGAGACCCAGTACTTC

j_gene: TRBJ1-1
abundance: -
v_gene: TRBV28
d_gene: -
CDR3aa: CASSLRPTNTEAFF
CDR3nt: TGTGCCAGCAGTTTACGACCGACTAACACTGAAGCTTTCTTT

j_gene: TRBJ1-3
abundance: -
v_gene: TRBV15
d_gene: -
CDR3aa: CATSYRGNTIYF
CDR3nt: TGTGCCACCAGTTACAGGGGAAACACCATATATTTT

j_gene: TRBJ1-5
abundance: -
v_gene: TRBV7-9
d_gene: -
CDR3aa: CASSPPGNSNQPQHF
CDR3nt: TGTGCCAGCAGCCCACCCGGTAATAGCAATCAGCCCCAGCATTTT

j_gene: TRBJ1-2
abundance: -
v_gene: TRBV5-6
d_gene: -
CDR3aa: CASSATGEYYGYTF
CDR3nt: TGTGCCAGCAGCGCGACGGGGGAGTACTATGGCTACACCTTC

j_gene: TRBJ1-1
abundance: -
v_gene: TRBV19
d_gene: TRBD1
CDR3aa: CASSKNRDRQGTEAFF
CDR3nt: TGTGCCAGTAGTAAAAACCGGGACAGGCAGGGCACTGAAGCTTTCTTT

j_gene: TRBJ1-2
abundance: -
v_gene: TRBV27
d_gene: -
CDR3aa: CASTPPSCGYTF
CDR3nt: TGTGCCAGCACTCCCCCCTCTTGTGGCTACACCTTC

j_gene: TRBJ2-1
abundance: -
v_gene: TRBV2
d_gene: TRBD2
CDR3aa: CASSEIGSGGDNEQFF
CDR3nt: TGTGCCAGCAGTGAAATAGGTAGCGGGGGGGACAATGAGCAGTTCTTC

j_gene: TRBJ2-5
abundance: -
v_gene: TRBV6-5
d_gene: -
CDR3aa: CASTSQGETQYF
CDR3nt: TGTGCCAGCACCTCGCAGGGCGAGACCCAGTACTTC

j_gene: TRBJ1-2
abundance: once
v_gene: TRBV3-1/TRBV3-2
d_gene: TRBD1
CDR3aa: CASSQVDRDYGYTF
CDR3nt: TGTGCCAGCAGCCAAGTGGACAGGGACTATGGCTACACCTTC

j_gene: TRBJ2-3
abundance: -
v_gene: TRBV29-1
d_gene: TRBD1
CDR3aa: CSVEGLTGPSDTQYF
CDR3nt: TGCAGCGTTGAAGGCCTGACAGGGCCGTCAGATACGCAGTATTTT

j_gene: TRBJ2-5
abundance: -
v_gene: TRBV7-6
d_gene: TRBD1
CDR3aa: CASSLDYALTGEEETQYF
CDR3nt: TGTGCCAGCAGCTTAGATTACGCTCTGACAGGGGAGGAAGAGACCCAGTACTTC

j_gene: TRBJ1-1
abundance: once
v_gene: TRBV3-1/TRBV3-2
d_gene: -
CDR3aa: CASSRGRWAFF
CDR3nt: TGTGCCAGCAGCCGGGGCAGGTGGGCTTTCTTT

j_gene: TRBJ2-7
abundance: -
v_gene: TRBV9
d_gene: TRBD1
CDR3aa: CASSDTGESGEQYF
CDR3nt: TGTGCCAGCAGCGACACAGGGGAGAGCGGCGAGCAGTACTTC

j_gene: TRBJ1-2
abundance: -
v_gene: TRBV2
d_gene: -
CDR3aa: CASHLGGTDYGYTF
CDR3nt: TGTGCCAGCCACCTGGGTGGGACTGACTATGGCTACACCTTC